The present entry profiles one TCR beta chain with its context. The sample belongs to a study of blood T cell repertoires in COVID-19. Study-level information: Sources were T cells, B-cell-depleted T cells, or PBMCs; the material itself was cDNA or gDNA.

Profiled with immunoSEQ multiplex PCR; TCRdb holds only in-frame clones, not every one. The sample contains about 64,000 clones, roughly 76% of which appear only once. The CDR3 contains 15 residues. V was trimmed by 2 bases and J by 1 base, leaving 7 bases between them. Germline V gene lookup returns CDR1 SGHRS and CDR2 YFSETQ. The source of this sequence is a human donor in a cohort sampled during active COVID-19. Sequenced: peripheral blood. The chain combines TRBV5-1 with TRBJ2-6; tentative D call: TRBD2 (5 bases). CDR3 DNA sequence: TGCGCCAGCAGCTTAGAGGGATCTGGGGCCAACGTCCTGACTTTC. It encodes CASSLEGSGANVLTF.